Listed here are 2 T cell receptor beta chains from one sample, sequenced in a study of blood T cell repertoires in COVID-19. Profiled with immunoSEQ multiplex PCR; TCRdb holds only in-frame clones, not every one. This table holds 250,000 or so clones, around nine tenths found once. The sequenced sample was PBMCs or T cells enriched from blood (not recorded which). The receptors were sampled from a man younger than 45 who had recovered from COVID-19.

The chain carries TRBV23-1 and TRBJ2-4, with a tentative D call TRBD2 (5 bases). TRBV23-1 is designated an ORF whose function remains uncertain. The CDR3 runs 17 residues. Trimming removed 1 base at V and 1 base at J, with 14 bases between. The CDR3 protein is CASSQFVAGTAKNIQYF. Written as DNA, the CDR3 is TGCGCCAGCAGTCAATTTGTCGCGGGCACGGCCAAAAACATTCAGTACTTC.

The gene calls are TRBV9 and TRBJ1-2, with a weak D call TRBD1 (6 bases). The CDR3 totals 14 residues. Germline assignment: CDR1 SGDLS and CDR2 YYNGEE. Trimming removed 0 bases at V and 8 bases at J, with 14 bases between. The CDR3 DNA follows: TGTGCCAGCAGCGTAGTCCAGGGTACAGGGGGCTACACCTTC. Translating it yields CASSVVQGTGGYTF. Combining the CDR3 with reference TRBV9 and TRBJ1-2 gives the whole variable domain DSGVTQTPKHLITATGQRVTLRCSPRSGDLSVYWYQQSLDQGLQFLIQYYNGEERAKGNILERFSAQQFPDLHSELNLSSLELGDSALYFCASSVVQGTGGYTFGSGTRLTVV.